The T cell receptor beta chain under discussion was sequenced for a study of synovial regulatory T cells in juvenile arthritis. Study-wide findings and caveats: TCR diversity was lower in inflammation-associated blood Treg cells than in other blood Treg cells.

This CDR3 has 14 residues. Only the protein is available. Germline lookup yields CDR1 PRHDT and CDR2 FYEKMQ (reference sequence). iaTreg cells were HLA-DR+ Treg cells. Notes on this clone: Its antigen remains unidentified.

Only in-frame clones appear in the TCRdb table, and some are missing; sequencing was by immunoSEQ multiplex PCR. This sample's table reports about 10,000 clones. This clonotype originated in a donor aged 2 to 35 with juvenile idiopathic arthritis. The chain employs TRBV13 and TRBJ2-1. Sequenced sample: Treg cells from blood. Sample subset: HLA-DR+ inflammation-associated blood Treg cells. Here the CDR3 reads CASSLGVGYNEQFF. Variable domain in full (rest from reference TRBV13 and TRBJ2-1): AAGVIQSPRHLIKEKRETATLKCYPIPRHDTVYWYQQGPGQDPQFLISFYEKMQSDKGSIPDRFSAQQFSDYHSELNMSSLELGDSALYFCASSLGVGYNEQFFGPGTRLTVL.